The text below deals with one T cell receptor (beta chain). This sample was taken from a study of blood T cell repertoires in COVID-19. The overall study: Sources were T cells, B-cell-depleted T cells, or PBMCs; the material itself was cDNA or gDNA.

The CDR3 consists of 12 residues. V shed 2 bases and J shed 5 bases, with 9 bases lying between them. Germline V CDR1 and CDR2: GTSNPN, SVGIG (reference sequence). The repertoire was sequenced with immunoSEQ multiplex PCR; TCRdb's copy has only in-frame clones and lacks some. The sample gives some 200,000 clones, around 84% of which show up once; 1.4% is in the top ten. The clonotype originates from a woman aged 40 to 50 who had recovered from COVID-19. This chain links TRBV30 with TRBJ1-1; D may be TRBD1 (5 bases). Sequenced input: peripheral blood. The CDR3: CAWSSRGTEAFF. DNA of the CDR3: TGTGCCTGGAGTTCTCGGGGGACTGAAGCTTTCTTT.